This TCR beta chain derives from a study of blood T cell repertoires in COVID-19. Study-wide context: Specimens from acute and convalescent COVID-19 originated in the United States, Italy and Spain. Sample material is recorded as cDNA or gDNA derived from T cells, B-cell-depleted T cells, or PBMCs.

This clone was picked up many times. Authors' processing steps: Amplification with reference gene primers provided the estimates of nucleated cell counts. Method: immunoSEQ multiplex PCR; TCRdb's copy keeps in-frame clones and lacks some. V and J calls and clone size are given by that table; D and trimming were obtained from the DNA. The data hold roughly 130,000 clones, with about 79% observed a single time. This CDR3 spans 13 amino acids. Germline V gives CDR1 LGHDT, CDR2 YNNKEL (reference sequence). V was shortened by 2 bases and J by 8 bases, with 10 bases between the two germline ends. The material sequenced was peripheral blood. This TCR came from a woman in her fifties or sixties with acute or convalescent COVID-19. The J gene is TRBJ2-1, the V gene TRBV3-1 (or the pseudogene TRBV3-2); perhaps TRBD2 as D (5 bases). CDR3 DNA: TGTGCCAGCAGCCAAATCTCGCGGGATGAGCAGTTCTTC. Translated, it gives CASSQISRDEQFF.